This passage covers 11 T cell receptor beta chains from one sample sequenced in a study of memory CD4+ T cells and cytomegalovirus serostatus (dated by TCRdb to about 2019). The library was generated by the immunoSEQ multiplex PCR assay. As stored in TCRdb, this immuneACCESS dataset retains in-frame rearrangements with V and J assigned. A fraction of the clones does not appear; measured against another copy, unresolved V genes explain less than half of the discrepancy, and the remainder lacks a known reason. The sample table contains about 92,000 clones; only one count was recorded for around 80% of them. The biggest ten clones account for 3.6% of the sample. A FACSAria II was used to sort memory CD4+ T cells, defined as single viable CD3+CD4+CD8-CD45RO+ cells. The sequencing input was memory CD4+ T cells from blood. Every receptor here comes from an adult in good health and CMV-seropositive.

The chain combines TRBV15 with TRBJ1-4; D gene ambiguous. V was pared by 5 bases and J by 6 bases, with 13 bases between. The CDR3 has 14 amino acids. CDR1 is LNHNV, CDR2 YYDKDF, per germline (reference sequence). The CDR3 protein is CATSRGQAHEKLFF. DNA for the CDR3: TGTGCCACCAGCCGTGGGCAAGCACATGAAAAACTGTTTTTT.

The chain is built from TRBV2 and TRBJ2-2, with D possibly being TRBD2 (6 bases). CDR3 length equals 15 residues. Germline V gene sequence: CDR1 SNHLY, CDR2 FYNNEI. Trimming left V 4 bases short and J 4 bases short, with 13 bases between. CDR3 bases: TGTGCCAGCAGTGCAAGGACTACCCGCACCGGGGAGCTGTTTTTT. Translated, it gives CASSARTTRTGELFF.

J is TRBJ1-1 and V is TRBV11-2, with D possibly TRBD1 on 5 matching bases. The CDR3 is made up of 13 amino acids. Trimming took off 5 bases at V and 1 base at J, with 8 bases between the two ends. Germline values: CDR1 SGHAT, CDR2 FQNNGV. The CDR3 region is CASSQGPNTEAFF. The CDR3 DNA follows: TGTGCCAGCAGCCAGGGACCGAACACTGAAGCTTTCTTT.

The chain combines TRBV5-6 with TRBJ2-7; D gene ambiguous. Trimming left V 2 bases short and J 4 bases short, with 4 bases between. CDR1 is SGHDT, CDR2 YYEEEE, per germline. CDR3 length: 11 amino acids. The CDR3 DNA sequence: TGTGCCAGCAGCTTTGATTACGAGCAGTACTTC. The encoded protein is CASSFDYEQYF.

The V gene is TRBV4-1, the J gene TRBJ2-3; D unclear. The V gene lost 5 bases and the J gene lost 0 bases, with 21 bases spanning the gap. This CDR3 has 18 amino acids. The V gene's germline CDR1 is MGHRA and CDR2 YSYEKL. CDR3 protein: CASSFQAPTDTSTDTQYF. Here the CDR3 DNA reads TGCGCCAGCAGCTTTCAAGCCCCCACTGATACTAGCACAGATACGCAGTATTTT.

The chain joins TRBV28 to TRBJ1-5, with 8 bases lining up with TRBD1. The V and J ends lost 6 bases and 6 bases, in that order; junction bases with no gene match: 4. CDR3 size: 13 residues. The germline V gene encodes CDR1 MDHEN and CDR2 SYDVKM. DNA for the CDR3: TGTGCCAGCAGGACAGGGGCCGGTCAGCCCCAGCATTTT. Its translation is CASRTGAGQPQHF.

This clone was counted a few times. Distinct nucleotide sequences in the sample also encode this CDR3. The V and J genes are TRBV2 and TRBJ1-2; no definite D call. Looked up from germline, CDR1 is SNHLY and CDR2 is FYNNEI. Trimming took off 1 base at V and 4 bases at J, with 4 bases between the two ends. The CDR3 runs 12 residues. The CDR3 nucleotides read TGTGCCAGCAGTGAAGGCTCCTATGGCTACACCTTC. This sequence encodes CASSEGSYGYTF. The entire variable domain, with the rest obtained from reference TRBV2 and TRBJ1-2, is as follows: EPEVTQTPSHQVTQMGQEVILRCVPISNHLYFYWYRQILGQKVEFLVSFYNNEISEKSEIFDDQFSVERPDGSNFTLKIRSTKLEDSAMYFCASSEGSYGYTFGSGTRLTVV.

The gene calls are TRBV10-3 and TRBJ2-1; TRBD2 matches at 10 bases. Germline trimming cut 4 bases from V and 7 bases from J; bases unmatched to any gene: 7. The CDR3 runs 15 residues. CDR1 and CDR2 from the germline V gene are ENHRY and SYGVKD. As DNA, the CDR3 is TGTGCCATCAGTGGGGCTAGCGGGAGCACGAATGAGCAGTTCTTC. This codes for CAISGASGSTNEQFF.

This clone has a handful of counts. One junction end disagrees with the germline gene, perhaps due to a read error. This sequence joins TRBV2 and TRBJ1-2; 7 bases align to TRBD1. CDR3 size: 11 residues. The germline V gene has CDR1 SNHLY and CDR2 FYNNEI. DNA for the CDR3: TGTGCCAGCAGTGATCTAGGGGGGACAGCATTC. Translating gives CASSDLGGTAF.

This clone has more than one count but fewer than ten. The J gene is TRBJ2-5, the V gene TRBV29-1; 7 bases are shared with TRBD1. CDR1 and CDR2 from the germline V gene are SQVTM and ANQGSEA. The CDR3 loop spans 13 amino acids. J was trimmed by 3 bases and V by 5 bases; bases with no gene match: 6. The CDR3 nucleotides are TGCAGCGTTTCTGGACAGGACGAAGAGACCCAGTACTTC. This codes for CSVSGQDEETQYF.

The chain combines TRBV2 with TRBJ2-3; D remains ambiguous. CDR1 is SNHLY and CDR2 is FYNNEI in the germline V gene. The CDR3 spans 12 residues. V lost 1 base and J lost 9, with 8 bases in between. The CDR3 sequence: CASSEVVGTQYF. The DNA of the CDR3 is TGTGCCAGCAGTGAAGTTGTGGGCACGCAGTATTTT.